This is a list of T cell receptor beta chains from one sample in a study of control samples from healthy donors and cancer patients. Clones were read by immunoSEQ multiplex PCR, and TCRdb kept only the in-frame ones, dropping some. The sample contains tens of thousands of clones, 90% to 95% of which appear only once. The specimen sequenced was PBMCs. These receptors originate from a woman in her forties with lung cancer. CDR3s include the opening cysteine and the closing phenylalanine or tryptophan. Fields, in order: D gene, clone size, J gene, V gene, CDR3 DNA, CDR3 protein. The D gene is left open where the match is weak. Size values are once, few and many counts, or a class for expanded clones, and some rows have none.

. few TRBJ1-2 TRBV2 TGTGCCAGCAGTGAAGCGGGACGGGCCTATGGCTACACCTTC CASSEAGRAYGYTF
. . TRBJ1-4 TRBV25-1 TGTGCCAGCAGTTCCTTCCACAGGGATGATGAAAAACTGTTTTTT CASSSFHRDDEKLFF
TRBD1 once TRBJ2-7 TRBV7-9 TGTGCCAGCAGCCCGGACAGGAAAGTATACGAGCAGTACTTC CASSPDRKVYEQYF
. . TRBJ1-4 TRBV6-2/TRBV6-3 TGTGCCAGCACCCCGACAGCGGGTAATGAAAAACTGTTTTTT CASTPTAGNEKLFF
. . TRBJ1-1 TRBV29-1 TGCAGCGTGGGGGCAGGGAACACTGAAGCTTTCTTT CSVGAGNTEAFF
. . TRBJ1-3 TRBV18 TGTGCCAGCTCACCTTCCGGGAACTCTGGAAACACCATATATTTT CASSPSGNSGNTIYF
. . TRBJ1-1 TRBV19 TGTGCCAGTAGTCCACCCCAAGGCGGTTACTTGAAAGCTTTCTTT CASSPPQGGYLKAFF
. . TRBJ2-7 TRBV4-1 TGCGCCAGCAGCCAAGGAGGGCGCGACGAGCAGTACTTC CASSQGGRDEQYF
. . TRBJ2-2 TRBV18 TGTGCCAGCTCAGGGCTTGGCGGGGAGCTGTTTTTT CASSGLGGELFF
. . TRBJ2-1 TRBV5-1 TGCGCCAGCAGCTTGGCCTACAGGGATGGTCGCAATGAGCAGTTCTTC CASSLAYRDGRNEQFF
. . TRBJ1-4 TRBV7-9 TGTGCCAGCAGCTTGTCTGATTCTGCTCACACGGCTTTT CASSLSDSAHTAF
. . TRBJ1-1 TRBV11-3 TGTGCCAGCAGCTTGTCAGGATTGAACACTGAAGCTTTCTTT CASSLSGLNTEAFF
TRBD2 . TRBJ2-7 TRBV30 TGTGCCTGGAGTAACGGGGGGGGTTACGAGCAGTACTTC CAWSNGGGYEQYF
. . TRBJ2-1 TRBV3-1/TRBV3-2 TGTGCCAGCAGCCGGGACTCCGACAATGAGCAGTTCTTC CASSRDSDNEQFF
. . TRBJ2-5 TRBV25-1 TGTGCCAGCAGTGAGCCACGAGAGACCCAGTACTTC CASSEPRETQYF
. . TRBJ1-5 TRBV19 TGTGCCAGTAGTCCCCGGACGGGGGACCTAGGGCCCCAGCATTTT CASSPRTGDLGPQHF
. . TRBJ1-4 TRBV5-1 TGCGCCAGCAGCATGGGCCTTGTTGCAACTAATGAAAAACTGTTTTTT CASSMGLVATNEKLFF
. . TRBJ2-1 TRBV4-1 TGCGCCAGCAGGGGAAACAATGAGCAGTTCTTC CASRGNNEQFF
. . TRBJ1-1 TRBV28 TGTGCCAGCAGGACACAGGGTGGGGGGCAGGAGGAAGCTTTCTTT CASRTQGGGQEEAFF
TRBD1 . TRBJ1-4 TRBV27 TGTGCCAGCAGTGGCCCACAGGGGAGTAGGGAAAAACTGTTTTTT CASSGPQGSREKLFF
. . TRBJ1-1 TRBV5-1 TGCGCCAGCAGCTTGGTTGGGGGGGAAGCTTTCTTT CASSLVGGEAFF
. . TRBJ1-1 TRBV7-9 TGTGCCAGCAGCTTAGGGGGACTAAAGTACACTGAAGCTTTCTTT CASSLGGLKYTEAFF
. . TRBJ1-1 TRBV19 TGTGCCAGTAGTATACCGGAACTCTACACTGAAGCTTTCTTT CASSIPELYTEAFF
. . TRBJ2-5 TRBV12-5 TGTGCTAGTGGCACTGTTAGCGGACAGTCACAAGAGACCCAGTACTTC CASGTVSGQSQETQYF
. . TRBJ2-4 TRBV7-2 TGTGCCAGCAGCTTAATTACCGGGGCGGCGGGCATTCAGTACTTC CASSLITGAAGIQYF
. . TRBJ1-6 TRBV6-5 TGTGCCAGCAGTTACGCCCGGTTCAATTCACCCCTCCACTTT CASSYARFNSPLHF
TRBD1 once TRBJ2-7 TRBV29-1 TGCAGCGTCTGGACAGGGGAACGATACGAGCAGTACTTC CSVWTGERYEQYF
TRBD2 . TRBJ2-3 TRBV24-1 TGTGCCACCAGTGCCCCAGGTCCCCTAGCGGGGGTCACAGATACGCAGTATTTT CATSAPGPLAGVTDTQYF
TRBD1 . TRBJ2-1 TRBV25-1 TGTGCCAGCAGTGAACGACAGGGGAGATACAATGAGCAGTTCTTC CASSERQGRYNEQFF
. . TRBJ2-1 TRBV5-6 TGTGCCAGCAGCCCGTCTCACGGGGTCTACAATGAGCAGTTCTTC CASSPSHGVYNEQFF
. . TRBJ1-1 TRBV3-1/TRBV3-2 TGTGCCAGCAGCGGGGACGGCGAAGGAGCTTTCTTT CASSGDGEGAFF
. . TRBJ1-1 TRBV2 TGTGCCAGCAACCCCCAGGGAAACATGAACACTGAAGCTTTCTTT CASNPQGNMNTEAFF
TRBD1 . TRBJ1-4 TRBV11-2 TGTGCCAGCAGCTTGGGGGCAGGGGGTAATGAAAAACTGTTTTTT CASSLGAGGNEKLFF
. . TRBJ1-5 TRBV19 TGTGCCAGTAGTCCCAGACCCCTGGAATTTGAAGGTAGCAATCAGCCCCAGCATTTT CASSPRPLEFEGSNQPQHF
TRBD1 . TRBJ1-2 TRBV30 TGTGCCTGGAGAGATAGACGCAGGTGGACAGGGCGGAATGGCTACACCTTC CAWRDRRRWTGRNGYTF
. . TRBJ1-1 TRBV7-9 TGTGCCAGCAGCTTATGGAGAGGGTCTGACACTGAAGCTTTCTTT CASSLWRGSDTEAFF
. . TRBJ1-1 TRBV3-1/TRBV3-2 TGTGCCAGCAGCCACGGGACTTCCCCTCCCTTCACTGAAGCTTTCTTT CASSHGTSPPFTEAFF
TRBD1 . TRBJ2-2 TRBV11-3 TGTGCCAGCAGCCTAAACTCGGGACAGGGATGGACCGGGGAGCTGTTTTTT CASSLNSGQGWTGELFF